The rows below give T cell receptor beta chains drawn from one sample of a study of blood T cells in healthy people across ages. Each CDR3 protein is one row after TCRdb ran MiXCR on the 5' RACE reads. This table holds over a million distinct CDR3 sequences, 55% to 75% found once. Sequenced material: blood. Every receptor here comes from a man in his late teens or twenties in good health. The CDR3 runs from the conserved cysteine through the conserved F or W. The order of the fields is J gene, V gene, CDR3 protein.

>TRBJ1-1|TRBV10-1
CASTALGAPNTEAFF
>TRBJ2-1|TRBV6-6
CASSLGHGEQFF
>TRBJ2-1|TRBV4-1
CASSQVHSSYNEQFF
>TRBJ1-1|TRBV15
CATNPTGKTEAFF
>TRBJ2-4|TRBV28
CASSLAGPAGAENIQYF
>TRBJ2-5|TRBV7-2
CASSSGTTYQETQYF
>TRBJ2-1|TRBV12-3/TRBV12-4
CASHRGRGSSYNEQFF
>TRBJ1-1|TRBV5-6
CASSSSGQGWAEAFF
>TRBJ2-1|TRBV12-3/TRBV12-4
CASKTDRGDEQFF
>TRBJ2-7|TRBV7-2
CASSLAWASLEQYF
>TRBJ2-1|TRBV9
CASSVGIAAPSEQFF
>TRBJ1-1|TRBV29-1
CSVESGNTEAFF
>TRBJ1-2|TRBV2
CASSESPARNYGYTF
>TRBJ1-1|TRBV2
CASTYRANTEAFF
>TRBJ1-1|TRBV6-5
CASMGRMNTEAFF
>-|TRBV7-2
CASSLARRETQYF
>TRBJ2-3|TRBV2
CASSEGGGGTTDTQYF
>TRBJ2-7|TRBV29-1
CSVEFDLGGTQYF
>TRBJ2-3|TRBV5-5
CASSPTESLTDTQYF
>TRBJ1-5|TRBV12-3/TRBV12-4
CASKTGQRTHQPQHF
>TRBJ2-3|TRBV11-2
CVSSTRAGASTDTQYF
>TRBJ2-2|TRBV25-1
CASSDSDGNTGELFF
>TRBJ2-4|TRBV12-3/TRBV12-4
CASSPKRKVGNIQYF
>TRBJ2-4|TRBV21-1
CASSKGGGPGGNTQENKNIQYF
>-|TRBV12-3/TRBV12-4
CASSFRLATTEGNIQYF
>TRBJ2-7|TRBV5-1
CASSFPGQNAYEQYF
>TRBJ1-4|TRBV7-9
CASSSTTGGNEKLFF
>TRBJ2-5|TRBV5-1
CASTSIGTTQETQYF
>TRBJ1-5|TRBV4-3
CASSQDIRGQPQHF
>TRBJ2-5|TRBV30
CAWSLGSNNEQYF
>TRBJ1-2|TRBV6-2/TRBV6-3
CASRRTGTNYGYTF